The clone carrying this T cell receptor beta chain was picked up many times. Amplification of TCR beta CDR3 regions was performed using RNA transcripts as template. Researchers ran a first-round RT-PCR on the TCR CDR3 using the HTBI primer set. TCRdb called the multiplex PCR reads again in MiXCR, with one record for every CDR3 protein. The sample comprises about 610,000 distinct CDR3 sequences, about 16% of which are singletons, and around 3.3% rests with the top ten. The data originate from a study of T cells in Graves' hyperthyroidism and ophthalmopathy. The sample consisted of blood. This receptor was taken from a middle-aged woman with Graves' ophthalmopathy.

For the CDR3, the DNA is TGTGCCAGCCTCATTGGACAGCAGAAGTTCTTC. Its protein product is CASLIGQQKFF. V and J are TRBV6-2 or TRBV6-3 and TRBJ2-1; weak D call: TRBD1 (6 bases). The germline CDR1 and CDR2 sequences are MNHEY and SVGEGT. This CDR3 contains 11 residues. Trimming removed 8 bases at V and 14 bases at J, with 16 bases between.